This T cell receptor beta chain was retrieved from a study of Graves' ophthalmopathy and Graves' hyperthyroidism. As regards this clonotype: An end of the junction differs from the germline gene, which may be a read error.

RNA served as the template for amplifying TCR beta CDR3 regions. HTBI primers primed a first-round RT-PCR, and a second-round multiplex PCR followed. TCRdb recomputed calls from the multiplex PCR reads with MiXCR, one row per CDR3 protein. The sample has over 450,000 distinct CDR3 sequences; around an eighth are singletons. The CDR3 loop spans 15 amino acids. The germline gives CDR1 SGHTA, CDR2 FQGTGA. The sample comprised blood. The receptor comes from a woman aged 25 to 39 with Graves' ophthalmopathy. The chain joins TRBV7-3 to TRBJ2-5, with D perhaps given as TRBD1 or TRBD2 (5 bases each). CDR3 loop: CASSLDSGTREAQYF. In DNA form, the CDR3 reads TGTGCCAGCAGCTTAGATTCAGGGACGAGAGAGGCCCAGTACTTC. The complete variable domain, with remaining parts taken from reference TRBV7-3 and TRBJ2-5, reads GAGVSQTPSNKVTEKGKYVELRCDPISGHTALYWYRQSLGQGPEFLIYFQGTGAADDSGLPNDRFFAVRPEGSVSTLKIQRTERGDSAVYLCASSLDSGTREAQYFGPGTRLLVL.